The TCR beta chain under discussion was sequenced for a study of blood T cell repertoires in COVID-19. The CDR3 consists of 12 residues. V lost 4 bases and J 5 bases, leaving 6 bases between the germline ends. The germline CDR1 and CDR2 sequences are SGHNT and YYREEE (reference sequence). Produced via immunoSEQ multiplex PCR; TCRdb's table is partial and in-frame only. This table holds roughly 79,000 clones, approximately 90% found once. The sequence derives from a woman between 50 and 59 years old with acute or convalescent COVID-19. Sequenced: peripheral blood. The rearrangement joins TRBV5-4 to TRBJ2-2; D is unresolved. CDR3 sequence: CASSPGTGELFF. DNA for the CDR3: TGTGCCAGCAGCCCAGGTACCGGGGAGCTGTTTTTT.